The entry that follows covers one TCR beta chain sequence. Its specificity is unknown. The data belong to a study of shared clonotypes between healthy human individuals. Study outcomes and limitations: Sampling involved blood alone; tissue repertoires likely differ. Non-shared clonotypes had lower generation probabilities than clonotypes shared by all four sorted-subset donors.

Positively selected for CCR7, the CD45RO-negative cells used as naive CD8 cells excluded terminally differentiated effector memory CD45RA+ cells. Assay: immunoSEQ multiplex PCR; the TCRdb copy retains only in-frame clones and omits some. The sample consists of some 2,100,000 clones, about 93% of them appearing once. J was trimmed by 6 bases and V by 4 bases; bases with no gene match: 2. Looked up from germline, CDR1 is SGHDN and CDR2 is FVKESK. There are 13 residues in the CDR3. The sample was naive CD8+ T cells from PBMCs. The chain employs TRBV14 and TRBJ1-4; 7 nucleotides line up with TRBD1. This receptor was obtained from a young man in good health. Some clones in this sample may be carry-over from other donors' samples. The CDR3 DNA reads as TGTGCCAGCAGCCCTGGGACAGATGAAAAACTGTTTTTT. It codes for CASSPGTDEKLFF. Combining the CDR3 with reference TRBV14 and TRBJ1-4 gives the whole variable domain EAGVTQFPSHSVIEKGQTVTLRCDPISGHDNLYWYRRVMGKEIKFLLHFVKESKQDESGMPNNRFLAERTGGTYSTLKVQPAELEDSGVYFCASSPGTDEKLFFGSGTQLSVL.